This TCR beta chain was sequenced in a study of shared clonotypes between healthy human individuals. Regarding the study as a whole: Sharing of clonotypes among donors was expected to vary with sequencing depth.

Concerning this clone: Its antigen is unidentified.

Libraries were prepared by immunoSEQ multiplex PCR; TCRdb keeps only in-frame clonotypes and omits some of them. The sample includes under 1 million clones, about 96% seen only once; the top ten take about 0.25%. As defined, naive CD8 cells were CD45RO-negative and positively selected for CCR7, with terminally differentiated effector memory CD45RA+ cells excluded. The germline gives CDR1 SGHVS, CDR2 FQNEAQ. The V segment lost 2 bases and the J segment 5 bases; nucleotides outside the gene matches: 11. The CDR3 has 17 residues. The rearrangement uses TRBV7-8 and TRBJ2-3, with 9 bases that match TRBD2. The sequenced sample was naive CD8+ T cells sorted from blood. The sequence was collected from a man younger than 45 in good health. The CDR3 DNA reads TGTGCCAGCAGCTTACCTCGCGGGAGGGCTCAGGGAGATACGCAGTATTTT. The encoded protein is CASSLPRGRAQGDTQYF.